One and the same sample provided the 4 T cell receptor beta chains below, sequenced in a study of blood T cell repertoires in COVID-19. Here immunoSEQ multiplex PCR was the method, and the copy in TCRdb shows in-frame clones only, minus some. The sample lists around 250,000 clones; 85% to 90% were seen once. The sample taken for sequencing was peripheral blood. These receptors all stem from a woman aged 70 to 79 with active or convalescent COVID-19.

This clone was seen more than once but under ten times. V and J are TRBV2 and TRBJ2-4; perhaps TRBD2 as D (6 bases). The V gene lost 7 bases and the J gene lost 1 base, with 11 bases spanning the gap. The V gene's germline CDR1 is SNHLY and CDR2 FYNNEI. The CDR3 length is 14 residues. CDR3 sequence reads: CASTGGQAKNIQYF. In DNA form, the CDR3 reads TGTGCCAGCACCGGAGGGCAGGCCAAAAACATTCAGTACTTC.

This chain connects TRBV7-9 to TRBJ2-4; no firm D call. The CDR3 has 13 amino acids. Germline loops: CDR1 SEHNR, CDR2 FQNEAQ (reference sequence). V lost 2 bases and J lost 9, with 11 bases in between. In nucleotides, the CDR3 is TGTGCCAGCAGCTTATCGCTCGGCGGCATTCAGTACTTC. Its protein product is CASSLSLGGIQYF.

The gene calls are TRBV6-2 or TRBV6-3 and TRBJ1-1; D uncertain. This CDR3 has 14 residues. Germline values: CDR1 MNHEY, CDR2 SVGEGT. Trimming took off 6 bases at V and 11 bases at J, with 22 bases between the two ends. CDR3 protein: CASSKPHSSERAFF. The CDR3 DNA reads as TGTGCCAGCAGCAAACCCCATTCGTCTGAGAGGGCTTTCTTT.

The rearrangement links TRBV28 to TRBJ2-7; D is possibly TRBD2 (5 bases). The CDR3 spans 11 residues. Trimming stripped 7 bases from V and 7 bases from J, with 11 bases between. Germline V CDR1 and CDR2: MDHEN, SYDVKM. CDR3 sequence: CASTSGGEQYF. The CDR3 DNA follows: TGTGCCAGCACCTCCGGAGGAGAGCAGTACTTC. Using reference TRBV28 and TRBJ2-7 for the parts outside the CDR3, the full variable domain is DVKVTQSSRYLVKRTGEKVFLECVQDMDHENMFWYRQDPGLGLRLIYFSYDVKMKEKGDIPEGYSVSREKKERFSLILESASTNQTSMYLCASTSGGEQYFGPGTRLTVT.